This record concerns one TCR beta chain sequence. No antigen is known for it. At one end, the junction sequence differs from germline, possibly due to a read error. This sample was included in a study of OX40 agonist ivuxolimab in advanced cancers. Germline V gene data show CDR1 as SSHAT and CDR2 as FNYEAQ (reference sequence). This CDR3 region has 14 residues. TCRdb's table, derived via immunoSEQ multiplex PCR, lists solely in-frame clones and lacks some. The sample has about 77,000 clones; about 92% are singletons. Study-level points and caveats: Certain nonresponding patients likewise had low normalized T-cell clonal expansion. In CD8+ T cells, expanded clones were on average more numerous than in CD4+. At doses 0.1 to 3.0 mg/kg, CD4+ and CD8+ clones expanded.

This sequence originates from an adult with an advanced solid tumor such as melanoma, head and neck, liver or kidney cancer. The chain uses TRBV7-7 and TRBJ2-2; D might be TRBD1 or TRBD2, each matching 5 bases. The starting material was CD4+ or CD8+ T cells sorted from blood, obtained in a trial of the OX40 agonist ivuxolimab. The CDR3: CASSQDSAGGELFF. CDR3 in DNA: TGTGCTAGCAGCCAAGACAGCGCGGGCGGGGAGCTGTTTTTT.